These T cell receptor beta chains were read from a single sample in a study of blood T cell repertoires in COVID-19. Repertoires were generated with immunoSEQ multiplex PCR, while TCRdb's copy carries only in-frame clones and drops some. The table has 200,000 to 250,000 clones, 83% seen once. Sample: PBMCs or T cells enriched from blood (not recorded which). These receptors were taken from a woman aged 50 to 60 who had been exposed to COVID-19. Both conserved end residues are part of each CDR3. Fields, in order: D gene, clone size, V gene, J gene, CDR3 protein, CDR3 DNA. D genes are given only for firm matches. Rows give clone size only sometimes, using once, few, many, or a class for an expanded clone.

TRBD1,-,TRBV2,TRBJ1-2,CASRRQGTLNYGYTF,TGTGCCAGCAGGAGACAGGGAACCCTTAACTATGGCTACACCTTC
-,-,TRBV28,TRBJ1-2,CASSLGSTLGNYGYTF,TGTGCCAGCAGTTTAGGATCGACACTGGGCAACTATGGCTACACCTTC
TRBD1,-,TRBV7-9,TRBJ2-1,CASSLTGAQFF,TGTGCCAGCAGCCTTACAGGGGCGCAGTTCTTC
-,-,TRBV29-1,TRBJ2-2,CSVHGDTGELFF,TGCAGCGTCCATGGAGACACCGGGGAGCTGTTTTTT
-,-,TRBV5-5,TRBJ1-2,CASSLAPGTLYGYTF,TGTGCCAGCAGCTTGGCCCCAGGAACACTCTATGGCTACACCTTC
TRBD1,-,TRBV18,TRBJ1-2,CASSTTDRGQGYTF,TGTGCCAGCTCCACCACCGACAGGGGCCAAGGCTACACCTTC
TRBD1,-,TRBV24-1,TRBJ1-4,CATSGQGAEREKLFF,TGTGCCACCAGTGGACAGGGGGCAGAGAGAGAAAAACTGTTTTTT
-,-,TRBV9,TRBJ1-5,CASSLQGLQPQHF,TGTGCCAGCAGTTTACAGGGTCTTCAGCCCCAGCATTTT
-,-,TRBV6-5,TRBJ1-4,CASSYAAFATNEKLFF,TGTGCCAGCAGTTACGCGGCGTTTGCAACTAATGAAAAACTGTTTTTT
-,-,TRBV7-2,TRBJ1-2,CASSLHEGPRGGYTF,TGTGCCAGCAGCTTACACGAGGGCCCAAGAGGGGGCTACACCTTC
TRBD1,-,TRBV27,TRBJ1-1,CASSWDRGNTEAFF,TGTGCCAGCAGTTGGGACAGGGGGAACACTGAAGCTTTCTTT
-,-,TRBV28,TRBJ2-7,CASSSPPQGSVYEQYF,TGTGCCAGCAGTAGCCCACCTCAGGGGAGCGTCTACGAGCAGTACTTC
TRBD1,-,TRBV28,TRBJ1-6,CASRPGGGNNSPLHF,TGTGCCAGCAGACCAGGGGGCGGTAATAATTCACCCCTCCACTTT
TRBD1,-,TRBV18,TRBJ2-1,CASSPIPGTGWMFF,TGTGCCAGCTCACCCATCCCCGGGACAGGGTGGATGTTCTTC
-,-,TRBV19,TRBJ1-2,CASKSGLPYGYTF,TGTGCCAGTAAAAGCGGACTTCCCTATGGCTACACCTTC
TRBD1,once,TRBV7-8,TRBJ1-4,CASSLLVRDRGYPGNEKLFF,TGTGCCAGCAGCTTACTGGTTCGGGACAGGGGGTATCCCGGGAATGAAAAACTGTTTTTT
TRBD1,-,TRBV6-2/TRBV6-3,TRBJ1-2,CASSWTGDFYGYTF,TGTGCCAGCAGTTGGACAGGGGATTTCTATGGCTACACCTTC
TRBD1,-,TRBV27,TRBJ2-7,CASGPGTGGYEQYF,TGTGCCAGCGGCCCCGGGACAGGGGGCTACGAGCAGTACTTC
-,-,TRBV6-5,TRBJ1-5,CAITGTRLGEPQHF,TGTGCCATTACCGGGACACGGCTCGGAGAGCCCCAGCATTTT
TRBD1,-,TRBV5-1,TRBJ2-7,CASSLTGGPYEQYF,TGCGCCAGCAGCTTGACAGGGGGGCCCTACGAGCAGTACTTC
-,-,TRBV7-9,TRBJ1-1,CASSLPPGSMNTEAFF,TGTGCCAGCAGCCTCCCCCCGGGTTCCATGAACACTGAAGCTTTCTTT
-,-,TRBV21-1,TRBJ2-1,CASSRLYPGLAVLSSYNEQFF,TGTGCCAGCAGCCGCCTCTACCCGGGACTAGCGGTCTTGAGCTCCTACAATGAGCAGTTCTTC
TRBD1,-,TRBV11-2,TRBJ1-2,CASSLAGGEYGYTF,TGTGCCAGCAGCTTAGCAGGGGGCGAATATGGCTACACCTTC
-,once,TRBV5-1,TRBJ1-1,CASSLGTLNTEAFF,TGCGCCAGCAGCCTTGGGACTCTGAACACTGAAGCTTTCTTT
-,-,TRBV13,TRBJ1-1,CASSTNRARNTEAFF,TGTGCCAGCAGCACTAACAGGGCCCGGAACACTGAAGCTTTCTTT
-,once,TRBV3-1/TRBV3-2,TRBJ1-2,CASSSQEFTGRSDYTF,TGTGCCAGCAGCTCCCAAGAATTTACAGGGCGTAGTGACTACACCTTC
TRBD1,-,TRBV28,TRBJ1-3,CASSLIGRGYSGNTIYF,TGTGCCAGCAGTTTGATAGGCAGGGGGTATTCTGGAAACACCATATATTTT
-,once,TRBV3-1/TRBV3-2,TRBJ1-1,CASSQFKNTEAFF,TGTGCCAGCAGCCAGTTCAAGAACACTGAAGCTTTCTTT
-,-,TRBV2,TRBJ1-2,CASSGKQPPLNYGYTF,TGTGCCAGTAGCGGCAAACAGCCACCGCTCAACTATGGCTACACCTTC
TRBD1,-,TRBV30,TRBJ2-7,CAWTRWGTGSYEQYF,TGTGCCTGGACCCGCTGGGGGACAGGGTCCTACGAGCAGTACTTC
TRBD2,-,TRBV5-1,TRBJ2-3,CASSLAGASTDTQYF,TGCGCCAGCAGCCTAGCGGGGGCTAGCACAGATACGCAGTATTTT
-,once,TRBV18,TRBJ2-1,CASSGGSDEQFF,TGTGCCAGCTCAGGAGGGAGCGATGAGCAGTTCTTC
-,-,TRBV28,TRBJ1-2,CASTQSLGGYGYTF,TGTGCCAGCACCCAATCCCTAGGGGGCTATGGCTACACCTTC
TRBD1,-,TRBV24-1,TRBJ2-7,CATSDEATGRRQYF,TGTGCCACCAGTGATGAGGCGACAGGGCGGCGGCAGTACTTC
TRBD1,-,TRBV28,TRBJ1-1,CASSSGTEKLTEAFF,TGTGCCAGCAGTTCCGGGACAGAGAAGTTGACTGAAGCTTTCTTT
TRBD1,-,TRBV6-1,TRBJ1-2,CASRTDRGGYGYTF,TGTGCCAGCAGGACCGACAGGGGTGGATATGGCTACACCTTC
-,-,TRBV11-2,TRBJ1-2,CASSLERGSDYGYTF,TGTGCCAGCAGCTTAGAGCGGGGGAGTGACTATGGCTACACCTTC
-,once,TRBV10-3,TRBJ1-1,CAISGGGTEAFF,TGTGCCATCAGTGGGGGGGGAACTGAAGCTTTCTTT
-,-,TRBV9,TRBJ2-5,CASGKPRETQYF,TGTGCCAGCGGAAAGCCGAGGGAGACCCAGTACTTC
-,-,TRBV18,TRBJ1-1,CASSTPLSGGGRNTEAFF,TGTGCCAGCTCAACCCCACTATCGGGGGGGGGCCGGAACACTGAAGCTTTCTTT
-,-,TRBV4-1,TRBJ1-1,CASSQDGVGTEAFF,TGCGCCAGCAGCCAAGACGGGGTCGGTACTGAAGCTTTCTTT
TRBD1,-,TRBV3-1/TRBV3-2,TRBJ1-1,CASSPPGTGVMNTEAFF,TGTGCCAGCAGCCCCCCCGGGACAGGAGTTATGAACACTGAAGCTTTCTTT
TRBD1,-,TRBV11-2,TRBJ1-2,CASSLGAGGYYGYTF,TGTGCCAGCAGCTTAGGGGCAGGGGGATACTATGGCTACACCTTC
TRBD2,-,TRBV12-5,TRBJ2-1,CASGPGLAGGLSSYNEQFF,TGTGCTAGTGGTCCCGGACTAGCGGGGGGCTTAAGCTCCTACAATGAGCAGTTCTTC
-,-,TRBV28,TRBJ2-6,CATRWEGAGANVLTF,TGTGCCACCCGGTGGGAGGGGGCTGGGGCCAACGTCCTGACTTTC
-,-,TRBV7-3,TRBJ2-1,CASSLNGGPYNEQFF,TGTGCCAGCAGCTTAAACGGGGGGCCCTACAATGAGCAGTTCTTC
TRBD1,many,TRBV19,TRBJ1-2,CASSSQDRASYGYTF,TGTGCCAGTAGTTCGCAGGACAGGGCTAGCTATGGCTACACCTTC
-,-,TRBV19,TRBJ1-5,CASSIEADGQPQHF,TGTGCCAGTAGTATTGAGGCAGATGGGCAGCCCCAGCATTTT
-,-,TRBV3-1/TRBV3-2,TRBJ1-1,CASSPRGRNTEAFF,TGTGCCAGCAGCCCCAGGGGAAGGAACACTGAAGCTTTCTTT
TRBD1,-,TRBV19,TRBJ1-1,CASSVQGDTEAFF,TGTGCCAGTAGTGTACAGGGGGACACTGAAGCTTTCTTT
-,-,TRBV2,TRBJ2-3,CASSEGQAYTQYF,TGTGCCAGCAGTGAAGGGCAGGCATATACGCAGTATTTT
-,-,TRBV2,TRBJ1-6,CASKMDSSYNSPLHF,TGTGCCAGCAAGATGGACAGCTCCTATAATTCACCCCTCCACTTT
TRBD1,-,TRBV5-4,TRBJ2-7,CASSSGQGSSYEQYF,TGTGCCAGCAGTTCTGGACAGGGTAGCTCCTACGAGCAGTACTTC
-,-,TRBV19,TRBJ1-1,CASSMAPLNTEAFF,TGTGCCAGTAGTATGGCCCCACTGAACACTGAAGCTTTCTTT
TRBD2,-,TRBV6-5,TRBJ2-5,CASRGLAGQETQYF,TGTGCCAGCAGGGGACTAGCGGGACAAGAGACCCAGTACTTC